This paragraph covers one T cell receptor beta chain sequence. CDR1 and CDR2 from the germline V gene are MNHNS and SASEGT. The CDR3 spans 12 residues. V was pared by 6 bases and J by 3 bases, with 0 bases of the junction left unmatched. The data were obtained in a study of OX40 agonist ivuxolimab in advanced cancers. About the study: Ivuxolimab, an antibody that agonizes OX40 (CD134), was administered to the patients.

TCRdb keeps only in-frame clones here, not all; method: immunoSEQ multiplex PCR. The sample holds tens of thousands of clones, 85% seen once. This TCR was sampled from an adult with an advanced solid tumor such as melanoma, head and neck, liver or kidney cancer. The source material was CD4+ or CD8+ T cells sorted from blood, sampled in a trial of the OX40 agonist ivuxolimab. The rearrangement uses TRBV6-1 and TRBJ2-7; TRBD2 aligns across 9 bases. CDR3 in amino acids: CASRTSGYEQYF. The DNA of the CDR3 is TGTGCCAGCAGGACTAGCGGCTACGAGCAGTACTTC.